This entry features one T cell receptor beta chain sequence. What this receptor recognizes is not known. A junction end diverges from the germline sequence, so it may reflect a read error. The sample comes from a study of beta chain features in type 1 diabetes (dated by TCRdb to between 2018 and 2020). Regarding the research as a whole: No differences in mean age, gender distribution, total cell number or subset yield were found between patients and healthy donors. A total of roughly 98,000,000 sorted cells were examined across all samples, and a strong correlation was observed between cell number per subset and RNA yield. In the study, recently diagnosed type 1 diabetes patients and matched healthy donors were compared on the TCRB repertoires of their sorted circulating CD4+ T cell subsets. Regulatory and stem cell-like memory subsets were obtained from only 8 patients and about eight healthy donors, while naive and central memory subsets were obtained from all 30 or so donors.

The entire isolated RNA was reverse transcribed using the High Capacity cDNA Reverse Transcription Kit, and thus expressed TCRB transcripts were sequenced. Naive, central memory and regulatory T cell samples underwent deep immunoSEQ sequencing, averaging approximately 3.3 million total reads per sample. Sorted cells were lysed in RLT buffer, and RNA was extracted using DNase-treated RNeasy Micro or Mini kits according to cell number. To prevent cross-contamination, each cell subset was processed individually, whereas patient and healthy donor samples were processed jointly. The immunoSEQ multiplex PCR was used to amplify TCRB sequences from cDNA, yielding 87-bp fragments that span the CDR3 region. Sequencing of the amplicons was performed on the Illumina HiSeq platform. In the source study's methods: PCR bias was computationally corrected using synthetic template baselines, reads within Hamming distance 2 were collapsed, and singletons that could not be merged were discarded. Reads were aligned to IMGT to assign V, D and J genes, CDR3 length, and insertions or deletions at six rearrangement sites. Within each subset, clonotype counts were normalized to sorted cell number, after which true diversity and Gini coefficients were computed with the tcR R package. The overlap coefficient, calculated on TCRB nucleotide sequences, was used to quantify repertoire sharing. Out-of-frame TCRB sequences from naive cells were analyzed to stand in for the pre-selection repertoire. TCRdb limited this immuneACCESS table to in-frame rearrangements with V and J called. A share of clones is missing; checked studies link under half to unresolved V genes, and the rest is unexplained. That table gives V, J and clone size, and the DNA gave D and trimming. Present in this sample are about 620,000 clones, 15% to 18% of which were seen just once. The ten largest clones take up approximately 0.087% of the sample.

General conclusions and limits of the study: Sequencing cDNA rather than genomic DNA could over-represent highly expressing activated cells, although activation and CD3 levels did not differ between groups. Shorter templates might be favored by PCR, yet because patient and control samples were amplified and corrected together, any such skew would affect both groups equally. Fewer insertions and more nucleotide deletions at VDJ recombination sites were observed in patients with type 1 diabetes, implying thymic rearrangement abnormalities. Naive, central memory and regulatory TCRB repertoires appeared to be more alike among patients than among healthy donors. Because small numbers of individuals were included in the HLA sub-analyses, any influence of HLA type on TCRB rearrangement was left unresolved. In all four CD4+ subsets, TCRB CDR3 length was moderately but significantly shorter in type 1 diabetes patients.

From each donor, a single peripheral blood sample of about 100 mL on average was drawn into heparinised tubes. Naive, central memory, regulatory and stem cell-like memory CD4+ T cells were sorted on a BD FACSAria II using a panel including CD45RO, CCR7, CD25, CD127, CD95 and CD27. Every sorted population had a purity above 95%. Right away, PBMCs were isolated by Lymphoprep density gradient centrifugation and were stained directly, with no culture step. Samples were stained and sorted in pairs, with one healthy donor and one patient per experiment, so that batch effects were minimized. The specimen was naive CD4+ T cells from blood. The cell subset or site label here, explained by the study, means: true naive CD4+ T cells. The origin of this receptor is a man aged 18 to 35 in good health.

The DNA reads TGCGCCAGCACCTTGGGGGGCCTCTATGGCTACACCTTC. Its protein product is CASTLGGLYGYTF. The V and J genes are TRBV5-1 and TRBJ1-2; 6 matching bases give a weak D call of TRBD1. Based on the germline V gene, the CDR1 and CDR2 sequences are SGHRS and YFSETQ. The CDR3 sequence holds 13 residues, the cysteine and phenylalanine included. CDR3 DNA is the only sequence kept; it has 39 bases, read in frame from the first base.